This T cell receptor beta chain came from a study of OX40 agonist ivuxolimab in advanced cancers. Across the study: Ivuxolimab was administered intravenously to patients at 0.01 to 10 mg/kg every 2 weeks. Of mixed ages from about 20 to 90 and averaging around 60 years, the group was about 80% male.

Comments on this clone: Its antigen is undetermined.

Generated by immunoSEQ multiplex PCR, the TCRdb table keeps only in-frame clones and is missing some. Of tens of thousands of clones in the sample, about 86% were seen once. Study-wide points: Expanded clones were, on average, more numerous in CD8+ T cells than in CD4+.

Germline values: CDR1 SGHTA, CDR2 FQGNSA. The CDR3 has 17 residues. The V and J ends lost 1 base and 0 bases respectively, with 13 bases between them. Here the sequenced sample was CD4+ or CD8+ T cells sorted from blood, taken in a trial of the OX40 agonist ivuxolimab. The rearrangement uses TRBV7-2 and TRBJ1-5; D ambiguous. The source is an adult with an advanced solid tumor such as melanoma, head and neck, liver or kidney cancer. In nucleotides, the CDR3 is TGTGCCAGCAGCTTAGATCCGTCAGCTTATAGCAATCAGCCCCAGCATTTT. It yields the protein CASSLDPSAYSNQPQHF. Full variable domain (remainder filled in from reference TRBV7-2 and TRBJ1-5): GAGVSQSPSNKVTEKGKDVELRCDPISGHTALYWYRQSLGQGLEFLIYFQGNSAPDKSGLPSDRFSAERTGGSVSTLTIQRTQQEDSAVYLCASSLDPSAYSNQPQHFGDGTRLSIL.